This T cell receptor (beta chain) was captured by sequencing in a study of CD8+ T cells in alopecia areata. Study-level results: Lesional scalp exceeded normal scalp in clonality, especially in alopecia totalis/universalis. With tofacitinib ongoing, many expanded lesional clones persisted in both scalp and blood. Scalp clonality dropped significantly under tofacitinib, as did expanded CD8+ top-100 clones.

On this clone: The antigen remains undetermined.

Noted treatment: oral pan-JAK inhibitor, 5-10 mg twice daily. Cell sorting was applied to PBMCs, and CD4+ and CD8+ T cells were collected. This CDR3 has 12 residues. Trimming cost V 4 bases and J 6 bases, with 12 bases left between them. Germline lookup yields CDR1 SQVTM and CDR2 ANQGSEA. RNA was extracted and reverse transcribed into cDNA as the sequencing template. The table came from immunoSEQ multiplex PCR; TCRdb's copy has only in-frame clones and leaves some out. Of 40,000 to 50,000 clones in the sample, approximately 65% were seen once. The clonotype originates from a human donor with alopecia areata. The V and J genes are TRBV29-1 and TRBJ1-1; no reliable D call. This specimen was CD8+ T cells sorted from blood, taken at week 4, from a patient treated with tofacitinib. The CDR3 sequence: CSVVSTGAEAFF. For the CDR3, the DNA is TGCAGCGTTGTCTCCACCGGAGCTGAAGCTTTCTTT.